These 2 T cell receptor beta chains came from one sample sequenced in a study of cytomegalovirus exposure and HLA in healthy donors. PCR was performed using 60 Vbeta and 13 Jbeta primers. Data came from immunoSEQ multiplex PCR; TCRdb stores just in-frame clones and leaves some out. The table records about 140,000 clones, 75% to 80% of them present only once. Source material: PBMCs. Receptors were obtained from a female donor in good health and CMV-seronegative.

This clone was picked up one time. The V and J genes are TRBV19 and TRBJ1-1; D gene ambiguous. The CDR3 covers 15 residues. The V end was cut by 9 bases, the J end by 0 bases, with 17 bases between. The V gene's germline CDR1 is LNHDA and CDR2 SQIVND (reference sequence). CDR3 region: CASVGGAFMNTEAFF. DNA of the CDR3: TGTGCCAGCGTCGGAGGCGCGTTTATGAACACTGAAGCTTTCTTT.

Only a few counts were recorded for this clone. J is TRBJ2-1 and V is TRBV6-5, with 8 bases that match TRBD2. This CDR3 spans 12 amino acids. Germline V CDR1 and CDR2: MNHEY, SVGAGI. V dropped 8 bases and J dropped 8; count of bases not matched to a gene: 5. The CDR3 reads CASREGEYEQFF. The CDR3, as DNA: TGTGCCAGCCGGGAGGGAGAATATGAGCAGTTCTTC.